What follows are 11 T cell receptor beta chains derived from one specimen sequenced in a study of Graves' ophthalmopathy and Graves' hyperthyroidism. The study amplified TCR beta CDR3 regions using RNA transcripts. HTBI-primed first-round RT-PCR preceded second-round multiplex PCR. TCRdb itself ran the multiplex PCR reads through MiXCR, one entry per CDR3 protein. The sample has 350,000 to 450,000 distinct CDR3 sequences, around 21% seen once. Sequencing was carried out using peripheral blood. The receptor set was obtained from a woman between 18 and 30 years old with stable Graves' hyperthyroidism.

As regards this clonotype: One end of the junction varies from germline; a read error may be responsible. This chain joins TRBV4-1 and TRBJ1-1; TRBD1 is a possible D gene (6 bases). The CDR3 has 17 amino acids. Germline loops: CDR1 MGHRA, CDR2 YSYEKL. CDR3 in amino acids: CTSSQGAGRGMNTEAFF. As DNA, the CDR3 is TGCACCAGCAGCCAAGGGGCAGGGAGGGGGATGAACACTGAAGCTTTCTTT.

This clonotype was recorded many times. The rearrangement links TRBV30 to TRBJ2-2; no clear D gene. The CDR3 is made up of 13 amino acids. Trimming stripped 0 bases from V and 3 bases from J, with 5 bases between. CDR1 GTSNPN and CDR2 SVGIG come from the germline V gene (reference sequence). The CDR3 DNA is TGTGCCTGGAGTGTATTGGACACCGGGGAGCTGTTTTTT. This gives the protein CAWSVLDTGELFF.

CDR3 in DNA: TGTGCCAGCAGTGCCCAGGGGGCTAACTCCGAGCAGTACTTC. Translation gives CASSAQGANSEQYF. The chain carries TRBV2 and TRBJ2-7; 8 positions agree with TRBD1. The CDR3 extends over 14 amino acids. Germline CDR1 reads SNHLY; CDR2 reads FYNNEI. Trimming removed 4 bases from V and 6 bases from J; junction bases left unmatched: 8.

This clonotype was counted at least ten times. The chain carries TRBV20-1 and TRBJ2-5; D is perhaps TRBD2 (5 bases). V lost 4 bases and J lost 2, with 8 bases in between. The germline CDR1 and CDR2 sequences are DFQATT and SNEGSKA (reference sequence). This CDR3 has 12 amino acids. The CDR3: CSAIRGQETQYF. CDR3 DNA sequence: TGCAGTGCTATTCGGGGTCAAGAGACCCAGTACTTC.

Many counts were recorded for this clonotype. The chain has TRBV28 and TRBJ2-7; 10 positions agree with TRBD2. J gave up 4 bases and V 9 bases, and 6 bases lay outside the gene matches. This CDR3 is 13 amino acids long. Germline V CDR1 and CDR2: MDHEN, SYDVKM. The DNA for the CDR3 is TGTGCCAGGATGAGCGGGAGGGCGTACGAGCAGTACTTC. Its translation: CARMSGRAYEQYF.

Comments on this clonotype: This may come from a read error, since a much larger clone is one base off. Lacking the conserved final phenylalanine or tryptophan, this CDR3 likely reflects a read error. This chain joins TRBV28 and TRBJ1-2, with D maybe TRBD1 (5 bases). Germline assignment: CDR1 MDHEN and CDR2 SYDVKM. The length of the CDR3 is 14 residues. The V gene lost 5 bases and the J gene lost 5 bases, with 15 bases spanning the gap. The CDR3, as DNA: TGTGCCAGCAGTCCCCCAGGGCCAGAGTATGGCTACACCGTC. Protein: CASSPPGPEYGYTV.

As for this clonotype: This may come from a read error, since a much larger clone is one base off. The chain couples TRBV6-5 to TRBJ1-1; D call uncertain. Germline CDR1 and CDR2: MNHEY and SVGAGI. The CDR3 sequence is 16 residues long. The V end lost 2 bases, the J end lost 1 base, and 14 bases lay between the germline ends. The CDR3 sequence is CASSYLGSAGNTEAFF. In nucleotides, the CDR3 is TGTGCCAGCAGTTACCTGGGCTCCGCCGGGAACACTGAAGCTTTCTTT.

V gene TRBV28 combines with J gene TRBJ2-7; 11 bases are shared with TRBD2. Germline V gene lookup returns CDR1 MDHEN and CDR2 SYDVKM. Losses at the gene ends were 6 bases for V and 5 bases for J; bases not matched to a gene: 9. This CDR3 contains 15 residues. In DNA form, the CDR3 reads TGTGCCAGCAGCTCTACTAGCGGGGGCCCCAACGAGCAGTACTTC. This translates into CASSSTSGGPNEQYF.

This clonotype turned up a few times. The V gene is TRBV6-1, the J gene TRBJ1-5; 7 bases agree with TRBD1. The length of the CDR3 is 16 residues. In germline, CDR1 is MNHNS, CDR2 SASEGT. The trim removed 3 bases at V and 3 bases at J, leaving 8 bases unmatched. CDR3 residues: CASSDTGQSYNQPQHF. The CDR3 DNA is TGTGCCAGCAGTGATACGGGACAGAGCTACAATCAGCCCCAGCATTTT.

V and J are TRBV11-2 and TRBJ2-5; perhaps TRBD2 as D (5 bases). The ends were cut back, 0 bases at V and 7 bases at J, with 9 bases in the middle. CDR3 length: 13 amino acids. Per germline, CDR1 SGHAT and CDR2 FQNNGV. CDR3 DNA: TGTGCCAGCAGCTTAGAAAGGGCGGGGACCCAGTACTTC. Protein product: CASSLERAGTQYF.

This clonotype was found many times. The chain uses TRBV7-2 and TRBJ2-5; D not certain. Germline V lookup: CDR1 SGHTA, CDR2 FQGNSA. The V gene lost 6 bases and the J gene lost 5 bases, with 16 bases spanning the gap. There are 14 residues in the CDR3. CDR3 amino acids: CASRNIGRYETQYF. CDR3 DNA sequence: TGTGCCAGCAGAAATATAGGACGTTATGAGACCCAGTACTTC.